This TCR beta chain was profiled in a study of vaccination effects on CD4 cells after COVID-19. Study context: Participants each got two BNT162b2 or mRNA-1273 vaccine doses. Whole-study results and caveats: Infection- and vaccine-induced clones contracted markedly late after vaccination.

The ViraFEST assay expanded antigen-specific CD4+ T cells with viral peptide pools before sequencing. Following 10 days of culture, CD4+ T cells were isolated. Cultures of over 1.5 million PBMC per well contained about 11 IU/ml IL-2 plus 10 ug/ml peptides. TCRdb keeps only in-frame clones here, not all; method: immunoSEQ multiplex PCR. The data contain fewer than 65,000 clones, around 81% of them seen just once; the ten biggest clones take up more than 2%. This clone appeared a single time. Its matching antigen is unknown. The sequencing used CD4+ T cells from PBMCs cultured with HCoV-229E spike peptides, collected before COVID-19 vaccination. The origin of this receptor is a human donor who received a COVID-19 vaccine.

The CDR3 nucleotides read TGTGCCAGCAGCTTAGAGTACCTGGTCTATGGCTACACCTTC. Translated, it gives CASSLEYLVYGYTF. This chain joins TRBV7-2 and TRBJ1-2; D gene ambiguous. V was cut by 1 base and J by 4 bases, with 10 bases left in between. The CDR3 consists of 14 residues. The germline V gene has CDR1 SGHTA and CDR2 FQGNSA.